The TCR beta chain under discussion was sequenced for a study of T cells of healthy individuals. TCRdb re-called the 5' RACE reads with MiXCR, one entry per CDR3 protein. Of about 53,000 distinct CDR3 sequences in the sample, approximately 14% were seen once. Germline V gene lookup returns CDR1 SGHTA and CDR2 FQGNSA. The CDR3 runs to 17 residues. Trimming at V came to 4 bases and at J to 9 bases, leaving 17 bases not matched to a gene. This receptor was identified in a human donor in good health. V is TRBV7-2 and J is TRBJ2-1; 8 bases align to TRBD1. DNA of the CDR3: TGTGCCAGCAGCTCCACGGCAGTGGACAGGGATGGCGGTGAGCAGTTCTTC. It codes for CASSSTAVDRDGGEQFF.